The following is a TCR beta chain sequence with its context. This clonotype was observed many times. Its antigen remains undetermined. No quality values exist for individual bases; no much larger clone is one base distant. The CDR3, cysteine through phenylalanine, is 15 amino acids long. Of all the DNA, just the CDR3 is kept, 45 bases in frame from base 1. V is pared back by 2 bases and J by 2 bases, with 10 bases lying between the germline termini. Reading the germline V gene (reference sequence) gives CDR1 SEHNR and CDR2 FQNEAQ. Libraries were made using RACE. Sequenced on a NextSeq 500. During library preparation, unique molecular identifiers were attached to individual cDNA molecules so that TCRs could be counted quantitatively and reproducibly. For every blood RNA sample, sequencing covered both the TCR alpha and TCR beta chains. As for how the authors treated the data: The median number of TCRs per sample was 85,000 to 100,000, ranging from about 23,224 to 690,600. The Decombinator software suite was used to annotate V, J and CDR3 in the TCR reads. For PS versus PT1 abundance plots, all samples were subsampled to the same number of TCRs (28,000). Expanded TCRs were defined as absent before sensitization and observed at least eight times at the 2-week time point. The raw public data were reprocessed by TCRdb itself: fastp quality trimming at Q25, MiXCR clonotype calling, in-frame beta chains only. Rows are unified per CDR3 protein, each entry keeping the most common DNA and genes. The V and J calls here are based on TCRdb, not the publication. The table for this sample lists approximately 89,000 distinct CDR3 sequences; around 9.6% of them were counted only once. 2% to 2.5% of the sample is in the top ten clones.

The data were taken from a study of human T cells and chemical hapten exposure (TCRdb year 2021). Broadly, across the study: For sensitization, 2% DPC in acetone was applied to a 2 cm by 2 cm area of upper inner arm skin. Twenty-nine alopecia patients gave blood for TCR sequencing at one to four time points (pre-sensitization, 2, 6 and 24 weeks). Blood samples were taken from patients before sensitization (week 0) and then at 2, 6 and about 24 weeks after DPC sensitization. The patient cohort, mostly female, included alopecia areata with under or over 50% scalp involvement, alopecia totalis and alopecia universalis. The libraries were sequenced as a pool, and the TCR yield per sample differed mostly because of small variations in library volumes within the pool. Peripheral blood TCR repertoire changes were tracked in vivo in alopecia patients during primary and secondary sensitization to the hapten diphenylcyclopropenone (DPC). Patch testing on the upper back used Finn chambers containing 0.01% DPC, with scoring done after 6 days according to International Contact Dermatitis Research Group standards. Weekly therapeutic DPC doses were additionally applied to the scalp of patients throughout the roughly 26-week study period.

Interpreted using the paper, the time point label stands for: patch test 2, 6 weeks after DPC sensitization. Per the publication, the treatment or condition label means: therapeutic diphenylcyclopropenone sensitization with weekly scalp DPC. At every patch-test visit, the blood draw took place before the patch test was put on. Eligible patients were aged 18 to 70, diagnosed with alopecia, deemed suitable for DPC therapy, and excluded if pregnant. Unfractionated whole blood was collected in Tempus Blood RNA tubes, and total RNA was extracted from that blood. What the research found in general, with its limitations: DPC sensitization did not change how many TCRs were above 1 in 1000 frequency, and no evidence was found of alterations in global repertoire structure. Significantly more large CDR3 similarity clusters were formed by expanded TCRs than by pre-sensitization or healthy control sets, consistent with antigen-driven responses. Because every patient had alopecia, a presumed autoimmune disease, the patients' immune response might differ from that of healthy individuals. The number of PT1 expanded TCRs positively correlated with patch test score, significant at thresholds 8, 16 and 32 but not 4. After repeated subsampling, changes were observed in the strength of the expansion versus patch-test correlation and in the threshold at which the correlation became significant.

This chain is built from TRBV7-9 and TRBJ2-1, and perhaps TRBD2 as D gene, on 5 matching bases. This clonotype was sampled from a woman in her twenties or thirties with alopecia areata. Some clones in this sample may be carry-over from other donors' samples. The sample consisted of whole blood, taken in connection with sensitization to the hapten diphenylcyclopropenone (DPC). For the CDR3, the sequence is CASSLSGKPYNEQFF. At the DNA level, the sequence is TGTGCCAGCAGCTTATCGGGGAAGCCCTACAATGAGCAGTTCTTC.